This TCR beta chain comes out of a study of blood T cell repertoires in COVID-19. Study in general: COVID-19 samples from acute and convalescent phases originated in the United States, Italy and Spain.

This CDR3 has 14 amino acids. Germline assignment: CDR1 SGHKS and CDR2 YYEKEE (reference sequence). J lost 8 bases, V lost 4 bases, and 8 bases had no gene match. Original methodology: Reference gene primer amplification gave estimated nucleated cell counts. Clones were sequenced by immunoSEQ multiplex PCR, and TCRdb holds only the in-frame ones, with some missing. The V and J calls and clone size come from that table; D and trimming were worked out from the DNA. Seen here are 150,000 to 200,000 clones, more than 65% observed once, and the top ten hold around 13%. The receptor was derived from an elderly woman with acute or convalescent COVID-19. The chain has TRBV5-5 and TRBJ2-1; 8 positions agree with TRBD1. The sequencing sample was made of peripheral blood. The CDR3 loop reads CASSARDRWDEQFF. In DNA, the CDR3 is TGTGCCAGCAGCGCCCGGGACAGGTGGGATGAGCAGTTCTTC.